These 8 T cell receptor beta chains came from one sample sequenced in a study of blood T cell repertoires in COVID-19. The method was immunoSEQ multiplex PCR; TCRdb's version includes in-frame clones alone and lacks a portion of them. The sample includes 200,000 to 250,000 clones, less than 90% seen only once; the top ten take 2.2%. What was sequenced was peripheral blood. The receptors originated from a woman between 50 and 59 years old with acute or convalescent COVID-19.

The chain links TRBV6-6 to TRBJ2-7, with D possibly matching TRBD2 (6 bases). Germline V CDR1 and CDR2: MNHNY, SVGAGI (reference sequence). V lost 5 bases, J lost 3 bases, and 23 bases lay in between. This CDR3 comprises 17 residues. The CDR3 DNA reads TGTGCCAGCAGTCGCGGCGGGGCCGTTGTCACCGGCTACGAGCAGTACTTC. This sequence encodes CASSRGGAVVTGYEQYF.

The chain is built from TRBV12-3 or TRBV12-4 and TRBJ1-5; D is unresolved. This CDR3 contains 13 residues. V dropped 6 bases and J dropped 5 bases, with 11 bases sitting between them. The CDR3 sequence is CASSLTTDQPQHF. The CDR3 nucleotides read TGTGCCAGCAGCTTAACCACGGATCAGCCCCAGCATTTT.

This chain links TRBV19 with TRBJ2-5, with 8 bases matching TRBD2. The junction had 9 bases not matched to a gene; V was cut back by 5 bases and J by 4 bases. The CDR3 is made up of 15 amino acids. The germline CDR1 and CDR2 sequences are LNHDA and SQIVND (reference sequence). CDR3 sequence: CASSRSAGGRETQYF. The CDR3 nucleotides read TGTGCCAGTAGTCGCTCGGCGGGGGGTCGAGAGACCCAGTACTTC.

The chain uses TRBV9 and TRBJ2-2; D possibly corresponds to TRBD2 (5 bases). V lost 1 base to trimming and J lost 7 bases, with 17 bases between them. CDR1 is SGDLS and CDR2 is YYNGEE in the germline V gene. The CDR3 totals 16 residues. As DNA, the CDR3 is TGTGCCAGCAGCGTAAGTGCGACTATCCGTGGCGGGGAGCTGTTTTTT. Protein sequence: CASSVSATIRGGELFF.

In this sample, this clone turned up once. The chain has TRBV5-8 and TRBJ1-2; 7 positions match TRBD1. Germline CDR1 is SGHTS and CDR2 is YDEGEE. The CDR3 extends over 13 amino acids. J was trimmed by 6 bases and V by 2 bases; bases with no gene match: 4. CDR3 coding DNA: TGTGCCAGCAGCTTACAGGGGAAGGATGGCTACACCTTC. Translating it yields CASSLQGKDGYTF.

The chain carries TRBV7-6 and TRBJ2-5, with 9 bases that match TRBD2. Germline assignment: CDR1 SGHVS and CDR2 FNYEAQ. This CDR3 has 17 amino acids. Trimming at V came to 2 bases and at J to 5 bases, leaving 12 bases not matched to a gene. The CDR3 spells CASSLYGASGVGETQYF. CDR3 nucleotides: TGTGCCAGCAGCTTATACGGGGCTAGCGGGGTTGGGGAGACCCAGTACTTC.

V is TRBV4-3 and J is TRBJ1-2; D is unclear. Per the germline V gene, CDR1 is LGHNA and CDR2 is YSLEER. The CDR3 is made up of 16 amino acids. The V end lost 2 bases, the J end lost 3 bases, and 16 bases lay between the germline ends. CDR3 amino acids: CASSQPDAGSYYGYTF. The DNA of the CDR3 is TGCGCCAGCAGCCAACCAGACGCGGGGTCCTACTATGGCTACACCTTC.

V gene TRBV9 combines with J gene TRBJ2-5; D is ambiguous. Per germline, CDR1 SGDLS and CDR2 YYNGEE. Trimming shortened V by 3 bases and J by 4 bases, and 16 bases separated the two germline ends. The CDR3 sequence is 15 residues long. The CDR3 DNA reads TGTGCCAGCAGCGGTTGGAGAGGTAGTGTAGAGACCCAGTACTTC. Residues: CASSGWRGSVETQYF.